Shown below are 13 T cell receptor beta chains from a single sample sequenced in a study of blood T cells in healthy people across ages. Next came a second PCR, run for about 7 to 12 cycles, which used a sample-barcoded 5' primer along with a J-beta primer mix. TCRdb re-analysed the 5' RACE reads in MiXCR, keeping a single row per CDR3 protein. The data contain 1 million or so distinct CDR3 sequences, 45% of them singletons. Sample: blood. These receptor sequences come from an older woman in good health.

The chain joins TRBV6-6 to TRBJ2-7, with D uncertain. CDR3 length: 16 amino acids. The V gene's germline CDR1 is MNHNY and CDR2 SVGAGI (reference sequence). The V and J ends lost 7 bases and 2 bases respectively, with 21 bases between them. This CDR3 reads CASTPKGKTTTYEQYF. The CDR3, as DNA: TGTGCCAGCACCCCCAAGGGCAAAACTACTACCTACGAGCAGTACTTC.

The CDR3: CASSAASGVAYEQYF. CDR3 coding DNA: TGTGCCAGCAGTGCCGCCTCAGGGGTGGCCTACGAGCAGTACTTC. V gene TRBV25-1 combines with J gene TRBJ2-7; TRBD1 is a possible D gene (6 bases). Trimming took off 4 bases at V and 2 bases at J, with 15 bases between the two ends. Germline V gives CDR1 MGHDK, CDR2 SYGVNS. The CDR3 is 15 amino acids.

This clonotype was seen a handful of times. The chain recombines TRBV18 with TRBJ2-5; 7 bases are shared with TRBD1. V dropped 5 bases and J dropped 5; count of bases not matched to a gene: 5. This CDR3 has 13 residues. CDR1 KGHSH and CDR2 LQKENI come from the germline V gene. The DNA of the CDR3 is TGTGCCAGCTCATCGACAGGGTTCGAGACCCAGTACTTC. Its translation is CASSSTGFETQYF.

In this sample, this clonotype turned up once. The chain uses TRBV6-5 and TRBJ2-1; 9 bases line up with TRBD1. The end of the DNA is better explained by TRBJ2-7, so the J call may be wrong. Germline loops: CDR1 MNHEY, CDR2 SVGAGI. The CDR3 has 15 residues. The CDR3 DNA reads TGTGCCAGCACCCAGACAGGGGGGGCGGGAAATGAGCAGTACTTC. Translated, it gives CASTQTGGAGNEQYF.

Concerning this clonotype: One end of the junction varies from germline; a read error may be responsible. The rearrangement links TRBV9 to TRBJ2-6; D is unresolved. This CDR3 is 15 amino acids long. CDR1 SGDLS and CDR2 YYNGEE come from the germline V gene. CDR3 region: CTSSPSLSGANVLTF. DNA of the CDR3: TGTACCAGCAGCCCATCCCTCTCTGGGGCCAACGTCCTGACTTTC.

V gene TRBV6-6 combines with J gene TRBJ1-1, with D perhaps TRBD1 (5 bases). The V gene lost 6 bases and the J gene lost 1 base, with 9 bases spanning the gap. Germline V gene data show CDR1 as MNHNY and CDR2 as SVGAGI (reference sequence). The CDR3 runs 13 residues. CDR3 coding DNA: TGTGCCAGCAGGACAGTAGCGAACACTGAAGCTTTCTTT. It codes for CASRTVANTEAFF.

This chain links TRBV6-1 with TRBJ2-1, with 13 bases that match TRBD2. The V gene end was trimmed by 6 bases and the J gene end by 9 bases; junction bases not matched to a gene: 11. CDR1 and CDR2 (germline): MNHNS, SASEGT. This CDR3 region has 16 residues. The CDR3 DNA sequence: TGTGCCAGCAGAATCTTACCTCGACTAGCGGGAGGTGAGCAGTTCTTC. It translates to CASRILPRLAGGEQFF.

Here the CDR3 reads CSARGLAKIYEQYF. CDR3 nucleotides: TGCAGTGCCCGAGGGCTAGCCAAGATCTACGAGCAGTACTTC. The genes are TRBV20-1 and TRBJ2-5, with D perhaps matching TRBD2 (5 bases). Gene TRBJ2-7 matches the end of the DNA better, so the J call may be wrong. The CDR3 contains 14 residues. Germline CDR1 DFQATT, CDR2 SNEGSKA (reference sequence).

Points on this clonotype: Sequence at one end of the junction differs from germline and may be a read error. This sequence joins TRBV5-1 and TRBJ2-1; the D is unclear. The CDR3 extends over 15 amino acids. Per the germline V gene, CDR1 is SGHRS and CDR2 is YFSETQ. CDR3 in DNA: TGCGCCAACAGCTTGGTAGTCAGCAGAAACAATGAGCAGTTCTTC. Translated: CANSLVVSRNNEQFF.

The chain uses TRBV6-6 and TRBJ2-3; 8 positions agree with TRBD1. This CDR3 spans 16 amino acids. The germline V gene encodes CDR1 MNHNY and CDR2 SVGAGI (reference sequence). Trimming took 4 bases from V and 2 from J; bases not matched to a gene: 8. CDR3 nucleotide sequence: TGTGCCAGCAGTTCTTGGTCAGGGGGCCTCACAGATACGCAGTATTTT. Translation gives CASSSWSGGLTDTQYF.

Note on this clonotype: Germline is not matched at one junction end, which may reflect a read error. The chain joins TRBV13 to TRBJ2-1; TRBD2 agrees at 12 bases. Germline-derived CDR1 and CDR2 are PRHDT and FYEKMQ (reference sequence). The CDR3 consists of 16 residues. CDR3 protein: CASSLNGLAGSNGQFF. CDR3 coding DNA: TGTGCCAGCAGCTTAAACGGACTAGCGGGGAGCAATGGGCAGTTCTTC.

This clonotype occurred many times. V gene TRBV27 combines with J gene TRBJ2-6; D may be TRBD1 or TRBD2 (5 bases each). V shed 11 bases and J shed 0 bases, with 20 bases lying between them. From germline, CDR1 is MNHEY and CDR2 SMNVEV (reference sequence). CDR3 size: 17 residues. DNA for the CDR3: TGTGCCGCGGGTAGGGACCGATGGATCTCTGGGGCCAACGTCCTGACTTTC. This sequence encodes CAAGRDRWISGANVLTF. Together with reference TRBV27 and TRBJ2-6, the CDR3 gives the full variable domain: EAQVTQNPRYLITVTGKKLTVTCSQNMNHEYMSWYRQDPGLGLRQIYYSMNVEVTDKGDVPEGYKVSRKEKRNFPLILESPSPNQTSLYFCAAGRDRWISGANVLTFGAGSRLTVL.

The chain couples TRBV29-1 to TRBJ2-1; D uncertain. Trimming shortened V by 3 bases and J by 7 bases, and 13 bases separated the two germline ends. This CDR3 has 13 amino acids. The germline CDR1 and CDR2 sequences are SQVTM and ANQGSEA. CDR3 sequence: CSVDSQLRNEQFF. The CDR3 nucleotides are TGCAGCGTTGATTCACAGCTCAGAAATGAGCAGTTCTTC.